This section outlines one T cell receptor beta chain sequence together with its context. This specimen belongs to a study of CD8+ T cells in alopecia areata. RNA was extracted and reverse transcribed into cDNA as the sequencing template. Sequenced by immunoSEQ multiplex PCR; TCRdb stores in-frame clones only, minus some. The sample has roughly 23,000 clones, 50% to 55% seen once. Lesional scalp punch biopsies and peripheral blood came from alopecia areata patients. Researchers picked out CD4+ and CD8+ T cells from PBMCs by sorting. Sequencing was done on a sample of NKG2D-high CD8+ T cells sorted from blood. This receptor was obtained from a human donor with alopecia areata.

The CDR3 DNA reads TGCGCCAGCAGCCAAATTAGCGGGACCCCGTACAATGAGCAGTTCTTC. It yields the protein CASSQISGTPYNEQFF. The chain couples TRBV4-1 to TRBJ2-1; 8 bases match TRBD2. The CDR3 sequence is 16 residues long. Unmatched junction bases numbered 7, after V lost 2 bases and J lost 4 bases. Germline V gives CDR1 MGHRA, CDR2 YSYEKL.